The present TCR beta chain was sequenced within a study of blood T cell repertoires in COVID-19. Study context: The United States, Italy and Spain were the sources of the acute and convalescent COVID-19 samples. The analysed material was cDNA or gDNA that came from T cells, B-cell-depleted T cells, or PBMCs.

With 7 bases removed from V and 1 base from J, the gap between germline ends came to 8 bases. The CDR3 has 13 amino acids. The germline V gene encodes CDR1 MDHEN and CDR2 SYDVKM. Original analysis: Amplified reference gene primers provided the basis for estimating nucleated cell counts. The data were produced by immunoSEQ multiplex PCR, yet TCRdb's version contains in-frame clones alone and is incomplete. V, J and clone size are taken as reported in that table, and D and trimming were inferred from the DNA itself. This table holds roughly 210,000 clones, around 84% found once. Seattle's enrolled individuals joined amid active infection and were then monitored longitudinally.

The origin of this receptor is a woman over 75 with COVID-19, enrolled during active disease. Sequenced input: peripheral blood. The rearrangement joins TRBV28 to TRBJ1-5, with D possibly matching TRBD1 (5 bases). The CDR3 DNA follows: TGTGCCAGCACCAAGGGGAGCAATCAGCCCCAGCATTTT. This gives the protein CASTKGSNQPQHF.